Listed here is a single T cell receptor beta chain. Assay: immunoSEQ multiplex PCR; the TCRdb copy retains only in-frame clones and omits some. The sample carries under 35,000 clones, over 75% recorded once. This CDR3 has 13 residues. V was trimmed by 2 bases and J by 9 bases, leaving 13 bases between them. The germline V gene has CDR1 MDHEN and CDR2 SYDVKM. The data are from a study of OX40 agonist ivuxolimab in advanced cancers. The source material was CD4+ or CD8+ T cells sorted from blood, sampled in a trial of the OX40 agonist ivuxolimab. The source is an adult with an advanced solid tumor such as melanoma, head and neck, liver or kidney cancer. V usage is TRBV28 and J usage is TRBJ2-5; D may be TRBD1 (5 bases). The CDR3 sequence: CASSLGREGSQYF. In nucleotides, the CDR3 is TGTGCCAGCAGTTTAGGCAGGGAAGGGTCCCAGTACTTC.